Listed below are T cell receptor beta chains from one sample, sequenced in a study of cytomegalovirus exposure and HLA in healthy donors. TCRdb's copy holds only in-frame clones and misses some; the assay was immunoSEQ multiplex PCR. The top ten clones hold 7.2% of a sample with roughly 200,000 clones, around nine tenths of them seen once. The specimen sequenced was PBMCs. The origin of the receptors is a young man in good health and CMV-seropositive. Each CDR3 is given with its conserved first and last residue. The D gene is left open where the match is weak. Clone size is not always given. Where it is, it says once, few, many or a class for expanded clones.

d_gene	v_gene	len	abundance	j_gene	CDR3nt	CDR3aa
TRBD1	TRBV7-3	13	.	TRBJ2-3	TGTGCCAGCGGGACAGGGTCCCACAATACGCAGTATTTT	CASGTGSHNTQYF
.	TRBV2	15	.	TRBJ1-1	TGTGCCAGCCTTAGAGGCGGGACCAAAAACACTGAAGCTTTCTTT	CASLRGGTKNTEAFF
.	TRBV27	13	.	TRBJ1-3	TGTGCCAGACGTGGGGGGGTTGGAAACACCATATATTTT	CARRGGVGNTIYF
TRBD1	TRBV14	13	.	TRBJ1-2	TGTGCCAGCAGCGCGGGACAGACCTATGGCTACACCTTC	CASSAGQTYGYTF
.	TRBV6-5	15	.	TRBJ1-1	TGTGCCAGCAGTTTAAGGACGGGAGGGAACACTGAAGCTTTCTTT	CASSLRTGGNTEAFF
.	TRBV6-4	13	.	TRBJ1-6	TGTGCCAGCAGTGATGATGGGAATTCACCCCTCCACTTT	CASSDDGNSPLHF
.	TRBV28	12	.	TRBJ2-3	TGTGCCAGCAGTTTGCTAGACTATACGCAGTATTTT	CASSLLDYTQYF
.	TRBV29-1	15	.	TRBJ1-2	TGCAGCGTTGAAGATGGGGCAGGGTATTTTTTTGGCTACACCTTC	CSVEDGAGYFFGYTF
.	TRBV2	13	few	TRBJ1-5	TGTGCCAGCAGTGAAGGGATACATCAGCCCCAGCATTTT	CASSEGIHQPQHF
.	TRBV6-5	13	.	TRBJ2-5	TGTGCCAGCAGTCGGACAGTACTAGAGACCCAGTACTTC	CASSRTVLETQYF
.	TRBV4-1	13	.	TRBJ2-7	TGCGCCAGCAGCCAGATGGACAGCTACGAGCAGTACTTC	CASSQMDSYEQYF
.	TRBV28	13	.	TRBJ2-5	TGTGCCAGCAGCTGGGCGGGATGGGAGACCCAGTACTTC	CASSWAGWETQYF
.	TRBV11-1	16	.	TRBJ2-7	TGTGCCAGCAGCTTATTTGGGCGGGACGCCTCCTACGAGCAGTACTTC	CASSLFGRDASYEQYF
.	TRBV5-6	14	once	TRBJ2-3	TGTGCCAGCAGCTTGGTGGGTAGATCCGATACGCAGTATTTT	CASSLVGRSDTQYF
.	TRBV11-3	15	.	TRBJ1-3	TGTGCCAGCAGCTTAGAGGGGACGATTGGGGGCACCATATATTTT	CASSLEGTIGGTIYF
.	TRBV1	14	.	TRBJ1-5	TGCACCAGCAGGGGGCCCCAGAGCAATCAGCCCCAGCATTTT	CTSRGPQSNQPQHF
TRBD2	TRBV6-6	15	.	TRBJ2-2	TGTGCCAGTGAGACTAGCGGGGTTAACACCGGGGAGCTGTTTTTT	CASETSGVNTGELFF
.	TRBV7-3	13	.	TRBJ2-5	TGTGCCAGCAGCTTAACCGTGAGAGAGACCCAGTACTTC	CASSLTVRETQYF
TRBD2	TRBV5-1	15	.	TRBJ2-5	TGCGCCAGCAGCTTGGTTCTAGCGGGCCAAGAGACCCAGTACTTC	CASSLVLAGQETQYF
.	TRBV19	12	.	TRBJ1-2	TGTGCCAGTATTAGCCAGAACTATGGCTACACCTTC	CASISQNYGYTF
TRBD1	TRBV6-5	14	.	TRBJ1-1	TGTGCCACTCAGGGGGCGCGTCCGAACACTGAAGCTTTCTTT	CATQGARPNTEAFF
.	TRBV7-9	14	.	TRBJ2-3	TGTGCCAGCAGCTTATTCCAGAGCACAGATACGCAGTATTTT	CASSLFQSTDTQYF
.	TRBV11-3	15	.	TRBJ1-6	TGTGCCAGCAGCTCCCCCGGGGCCTGGGATTCACCCCTCCACTTT	CASSSPGAWDSPLHF
TRBD1	TRBV18	19	few	TRBJ2-7	TGTGCCAGCTCACCTGTTGGGCCCCGTGGACAGGGCGTCAAACGCGAGCAGTACTTC	CASSPVGPRGQGVKREQYF
.	TRBV5-1	15	.	TRBJ2-5	TGCGCCAGCAGCTTGGAGTGGGGGGCCAGGGAGACCCAGTACTTC	CASSLEWGARETQYF
TRBD2	TRBV27	17	.	TRBJ2-5	TGTGCCAGCAGTCAAGGACTAGCGCGGGGGTACCAAGAGACCCAGTACTTC	CASSQGLARGYQETQYF
.	TRBV30	11	few	TRBJ2-7	TGTGCGGCGGAGAGGGGGGTTGAGCAGTACTTC	CAAERGVEQYF
.	TRBV30	14	.	TRBJ1-2	TGTGCCTGGAGTGTAAGGGCAGGGGAGTTTGGCTACACCTTC	CAWSVRAGEFGYTF
TRBD1	TRBV7-3	15	few	TRBJ2-1	TGTGCCAGCAGCCTAACCGGGACAGGTTACAATGAGCAGTTCTTC	CASSLTGTGYNEQFF
.	TRBV6-1	10	once	TRBJ2-5	TGTGCCAGCGGCCGGGAGACCCAGTACTTC	CASGRETQYF
.	TRBV5-6	14	.	TRBJ1-1	TGTGCCAGCAGGGAGGAAGGGAGGGGCACTGAAGCTTTCTTT	CASREEGRGTEAFF
.	TRBV10-2	15	.	TRBJ2-1	TGCGCCAGCAGTGAGTATGGCCGGGACTTAGGGGAGCAGTTCTTC	CASSEYGRDLGEQFF
.	TRBV29-1	16	.	TRBJ1-1	TGCAGCGTGACAGGAATACCAAGTAAACTGAACACTGAAGCTTTCTTT	CSVTGIPSKLNTEAFF
.	TRBV7-9	15	once	TRBJ2-2	TGTGCCAGCAGCTTGAGGGGCTCGAACACCGGGGAGCTGTTTTTT	CASSLRGSNTGELFF
.	TRBV11-3	14	.	TRBJ2-7	TGTGCCAGCAGCCCCGGCCTTTACTCCTACGAGCAGTACTTC	CASSPGLYSYEQYF
.	TRBV27	15	.	TRBJ2-7	TGTGCCACCCGACCCTCCGAGGCCTCCTCCTACGAGCAGTACTTC	CATRPSEASSYEQYF
.	TRBV5-1	11	.	TRBJ2-5	TGCGCCAGCAGCTTTGAAGAGACCCAGTACTTC	CASSFEETQYF
.	TRBV29-1	11	.	TRBJ1-3	TGCAGCGCTGGCTCTGGAAACACCATATATTTT	CSAGSGNTIYF
.	TRBV6-1	14	.	TRBJ1-6	TGTGCCAGCAAGGATCGGGTGGGGAATTCACCCCTCCACTTT	CASKDRVGNSPLHF
.	TRBV10-3	15	few	TRBJ1-5	TGTGCCATCAGTGAGTGGGGACAAGGCGATCAGCCCCAGCATTTT	CAISEWGQGDQPQHF
TRBD1	TRBV12-5	14	once	TRBJ1-2	TGTGCTAGTGGACCGGGACAGCGGAACTATGGCTACACCTTC	CASGPGQRNYGYTF